The 14 T cell receptor beta chains below were found in one sample sequenced in a study of blood T cell repertoires in COVID-19. Generated by immunoSEQ multiplex PCR, the TCRdb table keeps only in-frame clones and is missing some. The sample records about 140,000 clones, almost 90% being singletons. The sequenced sample consisted of peripheral blood. These receptors came from a middle-aged man with active or convalescent COVID-19.

The V call is TRBV12-3 or TRBV12-4, the J call TRBJ2-2; no firm D call. Trimming left V 5 bases short and J 8 bases short, with 12 bases between. The CDR3 contains 13 residues. This CDR3 reads CASSLPSVGELFF. The CDR3, as DNA: TGTGCCAGCAGTCTCCCGAGCGTTGGGGAGCTGTTTTTT.

This chain links TRBV25-1 with TRBJ1-2; maybe TRBD1 (6 bases). The CDR3 length is 13 residues. Germline lookup yields CDR1 MGHDK and CDR2 SYGVNS. V lost 5 bases and J 14 bases, leaving 21 bases between the germline ends. The CDR3 region is CASSPSGAEIRTF. Here the CDR3 DNA reads TGTGCCAGCAGTCCTTCAGGGGCGGAGATCAGGACCTTC.

The V gene is TRBV29-1, the J gene TRBJ2-1; a weak D match, TRBD2 (7 bases). The CDR3 has 14 residues. Germline assignment: CDR1 SQVTM and CDR2 ANQGSEA. Trimming cost V 4 bases and J 7 bases, with 17 bases left between them. CDR3 loop: CSVVSWGGTNEQFF. The CDR3 region has the DNA TGCAGCGTTGTGTCGTGGGGGGGCACGAATGAGCAGTTCTTC.

The chain has TRBV4-2 and TRBJ1-5, with no clear D. The ends were cut back, 0 bases at V and 2 bases at J, with 11 bases in the middle. This CDR3 contains 16 residues. Germline CDR1 LGHNA, CDR2 YNFKEQ. CDR3 DNA: TGTGCCAGCAGCCAAGAGTGGTCCCGGGGCAATCAGCCCCAGCATTTT. Translated: CASSQEWSRGNQPQHF.

This sequence joins TRBV3-1 (or the pseudogene TRBV3-2) and TRBJ2-2; weak D call: TRBD1 (6 bases). CDR1 and CDR2 (germline): LGHDT, YNNKEL (reference sequence). The germline V and J ends were trimmed by 6 bases and 4 bases, with 9 bases remaining between them. The CDR3 totals 13 residues. The CDR3 region has the DNA TGTGCCAGCAGTCAACAGGGCACCGGGGAGCTGTTTTTT. It is translated as CASSQQGTGELFF.

The chain is built from TRBV10-3 and TRBJ2-1; D might be TRBD1 (7 bases). Trimming shortened V by 7 bases and J by 6 bases, and 16 bases separated the two germline ends. Germline CDR1 ENHRY, CDR2 SYGVKD. The CDR3 runs 14 residues. CDR3 region: CAITAGGSGNEQFF. The CDR3 region has the DNA TGTGCCATCACCGCAGGGGGGTCGGGCAATGAGCAGTTCTTC.

V usage is TRBV15 and J usage is TRBJ2-1; perhaps TRBD2 as D (6 bases). The V gene's germline CDR1 is LNHNV and CDR2 YYDKDF (reference sequence). Trimming removed 3 bases at V and 2 bases at J, with 14 bases between. The CDR3 loop spans 16 amino acids. CDR3 amino acids: CATSRDRLGTYNEQFF. As DNA, the CDR3 is TGTGCCACCAGCAGGGACCGACTAGGAACCTACAATGAGCAGTTCTTC.

V is TRBV3-1 (or the pseudogene TRBV3-2) and J is TRBJ1-2; TRBD1 aligns across 8 bases. The CDR3 covers 15 residues. After removal of 5 bases from V and 1 base from J, the junction contained 6 bases not matched to a gene. Germline V gene sequence: CDR1 LGHDT, CDR2 YNNKEL (reference sequence). CDR3 in amino acids: CASSRTGTGNYGYTF. The CDR3 DNA reads TGTGCCAGCAGCAGGACAGGGACAGGTAACTATGGCTACACCTTC.

V is TRBV5-4 and J is TRBJ2-1, with TRBD1 as a possible D gene (5 bases). Trimming stripped 0 bases from V and 3 bases from J, with 13 bases between. The CDR3 extends over 16 amino acids. Germline V gene lookup returns CDR1 SGHNT and CDR2 YYREEE (reference sequence). CDR3 sequence reads: CASSLVGRGVYNEQFF. CDR3 DNA: TGTGCCAGCAGCTTGGTAGGTAGGGGTGTCTACAATGAGCAGTTCTTC. Full variable domain (outside the CDR3, taken from reference TRBV5-4 and TRBJ2-1): ETGVTQSPTHLIKTRGQQVTLRCSSQSGHNTVSWYQQALGQGPQFIFQYYREEENGRGNFPPRFSGLQFPNYSSELNVNALELDDSALYLCASSLVGRGVYNEQFFGPGTRLTVL.

The CDR3 loop is CASSIGAGALTGELFF. In nucleotides, the CDR3 is TGTGCCAGTAGTATAGGGGCGGGAGCCCTCACCGGGGAGCTGTTTTTT. This chain connects TRBV19 to TRBJ2-2; 7 bases fit TRBD2. V shed 1 base, J shed 4 bases, and the junction held 6 bases outside the gene matches. Germline V lookup: CDR1 LNHDA, CDR2 SQIVND (reference sequence). The CDR3 sequence is 16 residues long.

The V gene is TRBV10-3, the J gene TRBJ2-7; 8 bases are a match to TRBD1. Per the germline V gene, CDR1 is ENHRY and CDR2 is SYGVKD. Unmatched junction bases numbered 6, after V lost 5 bases and J lost 0 bases. The CDR3 is 15 amino acids. Here the CDR3 DNA reads TGTGCCATCAGTCCCGGACAGGGCTACTCCTACGAGCAGTACTTC. Translating gives CAISPGQGYSYEQYF.

This chain links TRBV5-1 with TRBJ2-2; 9 nucleotides agree with TRBD1. The V gene's germline CDR1 is SGHRS and CDR2 YFSETQ. The CDR3 sequence is 15 residues long. The V gene end was trimmed by 3 bases and the J gene end by 5 bases; junction bases not matched to a gene: 5. The CDR3 bases are TGCGCCAGCAGCTCGTTAGGACAGGGGACCGGGGAGCTGTTTTTT. This translates into CASSSLGQGTGELFF.

This chain links TRBV10-2 with TRBJ1-6, with 7 bases lining up with TRBD1. Per germline, CDR1 WSHSY and CDR2 SAAADI. The CDR3 covers 15 residues. Trimming at V came to 8 bases and at J to 9 bases, leaving 13 bases not matched to a gene. As DNA, the CDR3 is TGCGCCAGCGCGAGAACAGGGGCTATCGGTTCACCCCTCCACTTT. Protein: CASARTGAIGSPLHF.

Notes on this clone: At one of its ends the junction is not consistent with the germline gene, which may arise from a read error. This sample includes further DNA sequences coding for the same CDR3. The chain is built from TRBV2 and TRBJ2-6, with D perhaps matching TRBD2 (5 bases). The CDR3 is made up of 17 amino acids. The V gene's germline CDR1 is SNHLY and CDR2 FYNNEI. CDR3 sequence: CASSVGVRRSGANVLTF. The CDR3 DNA sequence: TGTGCCAGCAGCGTCGGGGTGAGACGGTCTGGAGCCAACGTCCTGACTTTC. The full variable domain, its missing parts supplied by reference TRBV2 and TRBJ2-6, is EPEVTQTPSHQVTQMGQEVILRCVPISNHLYFYWYRQILGQKVEFLVSFYNNEISEKSEIFDDQFSVERPDGSNFTLKIRSTKLEDSAMYFCASSVGVRRSGANVLTFGAGSRLTVL.